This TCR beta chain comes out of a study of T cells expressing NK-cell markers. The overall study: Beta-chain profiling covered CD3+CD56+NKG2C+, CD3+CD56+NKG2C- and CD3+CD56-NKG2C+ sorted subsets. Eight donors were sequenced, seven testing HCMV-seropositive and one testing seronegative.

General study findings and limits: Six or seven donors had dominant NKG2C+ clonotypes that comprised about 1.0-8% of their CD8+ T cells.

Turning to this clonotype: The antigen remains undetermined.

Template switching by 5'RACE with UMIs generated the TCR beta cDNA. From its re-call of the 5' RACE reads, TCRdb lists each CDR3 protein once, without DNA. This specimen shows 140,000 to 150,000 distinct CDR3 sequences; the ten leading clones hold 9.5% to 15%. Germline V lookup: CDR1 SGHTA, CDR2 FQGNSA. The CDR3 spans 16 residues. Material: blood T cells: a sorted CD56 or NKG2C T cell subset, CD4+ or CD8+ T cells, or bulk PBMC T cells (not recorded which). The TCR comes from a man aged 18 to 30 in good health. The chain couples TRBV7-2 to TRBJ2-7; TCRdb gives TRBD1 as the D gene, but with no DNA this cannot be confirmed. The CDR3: CASSSLPGQGAYEQYF.